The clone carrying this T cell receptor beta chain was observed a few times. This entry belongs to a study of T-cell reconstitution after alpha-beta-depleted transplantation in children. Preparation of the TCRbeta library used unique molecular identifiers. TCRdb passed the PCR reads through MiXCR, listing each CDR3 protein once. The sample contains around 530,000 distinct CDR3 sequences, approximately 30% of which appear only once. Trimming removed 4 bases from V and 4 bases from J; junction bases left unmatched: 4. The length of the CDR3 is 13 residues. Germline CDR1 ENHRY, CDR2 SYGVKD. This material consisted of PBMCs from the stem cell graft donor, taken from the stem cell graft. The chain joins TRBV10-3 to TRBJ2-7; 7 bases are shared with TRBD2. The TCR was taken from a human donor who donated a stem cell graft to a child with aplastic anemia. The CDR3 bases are TGTGCCATCAGTGGCGGGAGTGTGTACGAGCAGTACTTC. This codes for CAISGGSVYEQYF.